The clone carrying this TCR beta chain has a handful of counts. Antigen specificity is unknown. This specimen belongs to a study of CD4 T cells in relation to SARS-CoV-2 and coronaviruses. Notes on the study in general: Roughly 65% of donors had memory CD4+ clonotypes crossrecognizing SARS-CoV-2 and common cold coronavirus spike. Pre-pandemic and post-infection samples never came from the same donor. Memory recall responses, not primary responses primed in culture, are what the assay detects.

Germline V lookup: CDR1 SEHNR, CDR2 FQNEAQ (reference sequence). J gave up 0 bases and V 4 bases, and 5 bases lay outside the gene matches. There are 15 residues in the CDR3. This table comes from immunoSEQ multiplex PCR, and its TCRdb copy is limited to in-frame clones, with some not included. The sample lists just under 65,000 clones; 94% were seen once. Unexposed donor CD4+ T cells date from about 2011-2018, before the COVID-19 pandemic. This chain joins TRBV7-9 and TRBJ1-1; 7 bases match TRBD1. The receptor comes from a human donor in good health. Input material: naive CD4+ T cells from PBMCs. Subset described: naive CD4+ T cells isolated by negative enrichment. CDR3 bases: TGTGCCAGCAGCTCTAACAGGGGCTTGAACACTGAAGCTTTCTTT. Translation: CASSSNRGLNTEAFF.